This T cell receptor beta chain was sequenced during a study of cytomegalovirus exposure and HLA in healthy donors (TCRdb year 2017). Concerning the study at large: According to an earlier analysis of a few hundred of the donors, 200 million or so T cells yielded 90 million to 130 million unique TCR beta sequences and around 300 Gb of sequence data. An early release that covered 640 HLA-typed donors contained about 300 gigabases of sequencing data and some 87 million unique TCR sequences. The genetic ancestry cluster associated with self-reported Caucasian donors included 81% of the 398 genotyped donors. The study was designed to test whether signatures of past pathogen exposure could be identified by cataloging public T cell receptors. Using immunosequencing, the study profiled T cell repertoires from about 650 subjects and related those repertoires to cytomegalovirus serostatus. Along with the roughly 700-subject first cohort, a separate validation cohort of some 130 different subjects was used. The study combined high-throughput TCR immunosequencing, statistical association of individual TCRs with disease status, and machine learning to predict cytomegalovirus infection status. To study patterns of TCR occurrence, a later analysis re-analyzed previously published TCR beta repertoires from 666 donors and added high-resolution HLA genotyping. Rather than drawing on any new phenotypic data, the later analysis identified candidate immune exposures from TCR beta sequences and the way those sequences occurred across donors. An earlier analysis of about 620 of the donors applied high-throughput TCR beta sequencing to assess whether each TCR beta V gene segment acted as functional or pseudogenic. Donor age, sex, ethnicity and CMV serostatus were compiled alongside the repertoire data. A later genetic analysis used genome-wide SNP genotypes for about 65% of the roughly 670 donors, treating that subset as a discovery cohort. Every repertoire in the discovery cohort had been generated on one and the same sequencing platform. Class I and class II HLA loci were covered by the typing at four-digit resolution. Typing coverage differed by locus: A, B, C, DRB1 and DQB1 were typed in about 620-640 donors, DQA1 in 522, DPA1 in some 610, and DPB1 in 472. Roughly 5 DR-DQ haplotypes were handled as single units for association and clustering, since linkage in the cohort was strong. On average, approximately 250,000 unique TCR beta nucleotide sequences were sequenced per donor among some 430 genotyped donors of the cohort, with about 19% of those sequences being non-productive. Results the study describes overall, beyond this receptor: In a later analysis, HLA-associated TCR beta chains showed more clonal expansion and lower generation probabilities than non-associated chains that were equally common. The authors suggested that the approach could potentially be generalized to other disease states and immunological phenotypes. Some 15 rarely observed V segments, including chromosome 9 orphons, were excluded from the earlier analysis of some 590 of the donors because counts were too low. In a later genetic analysis, a missense DCLRE1C variant was associated with V-gene and J-gene trimming of TCR beta chains, and the association was replicated in an independent cohort. Some IMGT-functional V segments, including TRBV6-2 and TRBV6-3, could not be distinguished by the 87-base-pair reads and were therefore excluded. At a false discovery rate of 0.05, a later analysis linked some 17,000 TCR beta sequences to specific HLA alleles. Presence/absence analyses assumed roughly uniform sequencing depth across donors, an assumption that may not hold. When HLA alleles, especially DR and DQ, strongly co-occurred, attributing TCR associations to individual alleles was difficult. A further reported finding was that TCR beta sequences accurately predicted the HLA-A and HLA-B alleles for most subjects in the first cohort. The cohort was sequenced for TCR beta chains only, and without alpha or paired-chain data the features that could be detected were limited. According to a later analysis, parvovirus B19, influenza, CMV and Epstein-Barr virus appeared linked to several top co-occurrence clusters. In a later genetic analysis, fewer N-insertions in productive TCRs were reported among donors in an Asian-associated ancestry cluster than the 666-donor mean. Correlated functional status among segregating V segments might reflect linkage disequilibrium, but an unknown experimental factor could not be ruled out. A cluster of highly shared sequence variants was judged likely to be a technical artifact of the sequencing pipeline. Because HLA typing was missing for some donors at each locus, association tests included only the typed subset. The study listed 170 or so TCR beta chains as associated with cytomegalovirus. According to a later analysis, TCR association rates differed among HLA loci, with DRB1 alleles showing the most associated TCRs and HLA-C alleles showing the fewest. Cytomegalovirus status was reported to be diagnosed by the classifier with high specificity and sensitivity in both the original and validation cohorts. In a later analysis, most CMV-associated TCR beta chains were found to appear HLA-restricted, with HLA associations seemingly driven largely by CMV exposure. Across donors, most TCR sequences were observed very rarely, whereas some public TCRs were present in many individuals. Broadly in line with IMGT annotations, most TCR beta V segments showed up in productive rearrangements about 87% or about 30% of the time in an earlier analysis of 450 to 750 of the donors. Three of the identified cytomegalovirus-associated TCR beta chains were confirmed in vitro to be specific for cytomegalovirus antigens. Immune exposure information for the cohort was limited to CMV serostatus.

The library came from the immunoSEQ multiplex PCR assay. For the multiplex PCR, a mixture combining 60 forward primers for TCR Vbeta segments and 13 reverse primers for TCR Jbeta segments was used. Amplification of the CDR3 region of rearranged TCR beta genes was performed with a multiplex PCR assay on genomic DNA. Amplified TCR beta libraries were sequenced as 87-base-pair reads on the Illumina HiSeq System. The original pipeline was this. A later analysis counted some 74 million unique TCR beta chains across the 600 to 850 repertoires, and some 11 million of these chains were shared by at least two donors. Raw reads were error-corrected and collapsed into unique sequences with a nearest-neighbor algorithm that merged closely related sequences to remove PCR and sequencing errors. CDR3 sequences were aligned to IMGT reference sequences to assign V, D and J gene segments. For a sequence to be retained, a match of at least six nucleotides was required to both a V gene segment and a J gene segment. A rearrangement counted as productive if the CDR3 had no stop codons and remained in frame with V and J, and every other rearrangement counted as non-productive. CDR3 was defined by IMGT convention, running from the second conserved V-encoded cysteine to the conserved J-encoded phenylalanine. Sequences without an unambiguous match to a single V gene segment were excluded from the earlier analysis of several hundred of the donors. In an earlier analysis of about 590 of the donors, a V segment was called functional when productive rearrangements were above 56.7%, and segregating when the standard deviation between donors exceeded 5%. A statistical classification framework was built to diagnose cytomegalovirus status from the catalog of TCR beta chain sequences. A later analysis assigned V and J genes by comparing TCR nucleotide sequences with IMGT/GENE-DB human TR gene sequences. Using the TCRdist pipeline, a later analysis assigned CDR3 sequences along with most-parsimonious VDJ recombination scenarios. A later analysis defined each TCR beta chain by its CDR3 amino acid sequence plus V-gene family, and excluded reads lacking a unique V-gene family. To address suspected cross-contamination and a sequencing artifact, a later analysis removed several hundred highly shared, low-generation-probability nucleotide sequences. In a later analysis, a clonal expansion index was calculated for each public chain from normalized within-repertoire ranks of inferred template counts. Generation probabilities in a later analysis came from a VDJ recombination model fitted to out-of-frame rearrangements, and those results were checked against IGoR. Hypergeometric tests were used in a later analysis to score TCR-TCR, TCR-HLA and TCR-CMV co-occurrence, with a repertoire-size bias correction applied to the TCR pairs. To estimate false discovery rates, a later analysis permuted the HLA or CMV assignments 20 times. In a later analysis, co-occurring TCRs were grouped using DBSCAN, and TCRdist sequence similarity was added for clustering within HLA-allele-positive subsets. Repertoires with fewer than 30,000 or more than 120,000 public chains were left out of co-occurrence clustering, as were a handful of repertoires with anomalous nucleotide sharing. TCRdb mirrors the immuneACCESS table, restricted to in-frame sequences. Some clones are absent from its copies; in checked studies, under half trace to an unresolved V gene, and the reason for the others is unknown. V, J and clone size were drawn from that table, and D and trimming were deduced from the DNA. For this sample the table gives approximately 170,000 clones, of which roughly 80% were detected only once. 2.4% of the sample is in the top ten clones.

A note on this clone: This clone's antigen is unknown. Base qualities are not recorded, but no much larger clone differs from it by a single base.

The cohort comprised 670 or so healthy bone marrow donors. At the time of sampling, all cohort members were nominally healthy, though unrecorded immune exposures were likely present. The donor tested CMV seronegative, placing the donor among the 350 to 400 seronegative members of the cohort. A peripheral blood sample was provided by each donor, and peripheral blood mononuclear cells were used for TCR beta sequencing. Genomic DNA extraction from the blood cell samples was performed with the Qiagen DNeasy Blood Extraction Kit. The junction shows trimming of 3 bases on V and 0 bases on J, and the gene matches do not reach 5 bases of it. Per the germline V gene, SGDLS is the CDR1 and YYNGEE is the CDR2. The CDR3 runs 15 amino acids, cysteine and phenylalanine included. Kept here is only the CDR3 DNA, which spans 45 bases and is read in frame from base 1.

The V gene is TRBV9 and the J gene is TRBJ2-7; TRBD2 matches 8 bases in the middle. The clonotype comes from a male donor in good health and CMV-seronegative. Material: PBMCs. The DNA reads TGTGCCAGCAGCGGTTCTAGCGGGCACTCCTACGAGCAGTACTTC. This sequence encodes CASSGSSGHSYEQYF.